Each of the 23 T cell receptor beta chains below was sequenced from the same sample in a study of blood T cell repertoires in COVID-19. Using immunoSEQ multiplex PCR, the repertoire was profiled, and TCRdb retains in-frame clones only, with some absent. In the table there are about 380,000 clones, about 88% of which are singletons. Material for sequencing was PBMCs or T cells enriched from blood (not recorded which). The receptors here all came from a woman between 18 and 29 years old who had recovered from COVID-19.

V usage is TRBV2 and J usage is TRBJ2-2; TRBD1 is a possible D gene (5 bases). The germline CDR1 and CDR2 sequences are SNHLY and FYNNEI. V was clipped by 8 bases and J by 4 bases, with 17 bases between them. There are 15 residues in the CDR3. CDR3 loop: CASAKGQGRTGELFF. The DNA for the CDR3 is TGTGCCAGCGCCAAGGGGCAGGGCCGCACCGGGGAGCTGTTTTTT.

This clone was observed a single time. The gene calls are TRBV2 and TRBJ2-7; TRBD2 aligns across 8 bases. CDR1 SNHLY and CDR2 FYNNEI come from the germline V gene. This CDR3 comprises 14 residues. The V and J ends lost 2 bases and 2 bases, in that order; junction bases with no gene match: 2. The CDR3 region has the DNA TGTGCCAGCAGTGAAAAGCGGGGGACCTACGAGCAGTACTTC. This encodes CASSEKRGTYEQYF.

V gene TRBV5-1 combines with J gene TRBJ1-6, with D unresolved. V lost 2 bases, J lost 7 bases, and 13 bases lay in between. CDR1 is SGHRS and CDR2 is YFSETQ in the germline V gene. CDR3 length: 15 residues. CDR3: CASSLDQEGNSPLHF. CDR3 sequence (DNA): TGCGCCAGCAGCTTAGACCAGGAGGGCAATTCACCCCTCCACTTT.

The chain combines TRBV19 with TRBJ1-5, with 11 nucleotides matching TRBD1. CDR1 LNHDA and CDR2 SQIVND come from the germline V gene (reference sequence). V shed 6 bases, J shed 3 bases, and the junction held 4 bases outside the gene matches. This CDR3 has 15 amino acids. CDR3 residues: CASRGQGVNNQPQHF. The DNA for the CDR3 is TGTGCCAGTAGGGGACAGGGGGTAAACAATCAGCCCCAGCATTTT.

The CDR3 protein is CASTTRGGGSYNEQFF. DNA for the CDR3: TGCGCCAGCACCACGCGAGGGGGCGGCTCCTACAATGAGCAGTTCTTC. The chain couples TRBV5-1 to TRBJ2-1; 7 bases fit TRBD1. V dropped 6 bases and J dropped 0; count of bases not matched to a gene: 9. This CDR3 comprises 16 residues. Germline V CDR1 and CDR2: SGHRS, YFSETQ.

This clone is a singleton in its sample. The chain uses TRBV5-4 and TRBJ2-5, with D possibly TRBD1 on 5 matching bases. Deletions cut 4 bases from V and 2 bases from J, with 24 bases between. The germline gives CDR1 SGHNT, CDR2 YYREEE (reference sequence). CDR3 size: 18 residues. The CDR3 region is CASSPEPHGQVVQETQYF. The CDR3 DNA reads TGTGCCAGCAGCCCTGAACCCCATGGACAAGTCGTACAAGAGACCCAGTACTTC. Using reference TRBV5-4 and TRBJ2-5 for the parts outside the CDR3, the full variable domain is ETGVTQSPTHLIKTRGQQVTLRCSSQSGHNTVSWYQQALGQGPQFIFQYYREEENGRGNFPPRFSGLQFPNYSSELNVNALELDDSALYLCASSPEPHGQVVQETQYFGPGTRLLVL.

The rearrangement joins TRBV2 to TRBJ2-7; D is uncertain. The V gene lost 7 bases and the J gene lost 0 bases, with 13 bases spanning the gap. Germline V gene sequence: CDR1 SNHLY, CDR2 FYNNEI. The CDR3 runs 14 residues. DNA of the CDR3: TGTGCCAGCATGAATGGCAGGCACTCCTACGAGCAGTACTTC. It specifies CASMNGRHSYEQYF.

The chain uses TRBV19 and TRBJ2-1; TRBD2 matches 15 bases. This CDR3 is built from 16 residues. Trimming took 5 bases from V and 9 from J; bases not matched to a gene: 8. From germline, CDR1 is LNHDA and CDR2 SQIVND (reference sequence). CDR3 nucleotide sequence: TGTGCCAGTAGTTTACCGGGACTAGCGGGGGGAGGTGAGCAGTTCTTC. It is translated as CASSLPGLAGGGEQFF.

A single count supports this clone. The chain joins TRBV19 to TRBJ1-1, with no clear D. V lost 4 bases, J lost 2 bases, and 8 bases lay in between. The germline gives CDR1 LNHDA, CDR2 SQIVND (reference sequence). This CDR3 comprises 13 residues. CDR3 loop: CASSTYDNTEAFF. In DNA form, the CDR3 reads TGTGCCAGTAGTACCTATGATAACACTGAAGCTTTCTTT.

The chain uses TRBV28 and TRBJ2-7, with D maybe TRBD2 (7 bases). Germline assignment: CDR1 MDHEN and CDR2 SYDVKM. The CDR3 contains 13 residues. The germline V and J ends were trimmed by 5 bases and 7 bases, with 15 bases remaining between them. CDR3 DNA sequence: TGTGCCAGCAGTGACGGGGGGCGGGAAGAGCAGTACTTC. The encoded protein is CASSDGGREEQYF.

The rearrangement joins TRBV5-1 to TRBJ2-5, with a tentative D call TRBD1 (6 bases). V shed 2 bases and J shed 4 bases, with 9 bases lying between them. From germline, CDR1 is SGHRS and CDR2 YFSETQ. This CDR3 has 13 amino acids. The CDR3 DNA follows: TGCGCCAGCAGCTTCTGGGGGCTAGAGACCCAGTACTTC. Its translation is CASSFWGLETQYF.

This chain links TRBV5-1 with TRBJ1-4, with no clear D. This CDR3 region has 14 residues. Germline assignment: CDR1 SGHRS and CDR2 YFSETQ. V lost 2 bases and J 4 bases, leaving 9 bases between the germline ends. CDR3 amino acids: CASSLLRDNEKLFF. DNA of the CDR3: TGCGCCAGCAGCTTACTACGGGATAATGAAAAACTGTTTTTT. Complete variable domain (other parts from reference TRBV5-1 and TRBJ1-4): KAGVTQTPRYLIKTRGQQVTLSCSPISGHRSVSWYQQTPGQGLQFLFEYFSETQRNKGNFPGRFSGRQFSNSRSEMNVSTLELGDSALYLCASSLLRDNEKLFFGSGTQLSVL.

The chain recombines TRBV3-1 (or the pseudogene TRBV3-2) with TRBJ2-6; D ambiguous. V was shortened by 1 base and J by 12 bases, with 13 bases between the two germline ends. This CDR3 spans 14 amino acids. CDR1 LGHDT and CDR2 YNNKEL come from the germline V gene (reference sequence). CDR3 sequence (DNA): TGTGCCAGCAGCCAAGCCAAGATGTCGAGCGTCCTGACTTTC. This gives the protein CASSQAKMSSVLTF.

The rearrangement links TRBV5-1 to TRBJ1-1; 10 positions agree with TRBD1. This CDR3 spans 13 amino acids. The V gene end was trimmed by 6 bases and the J gene end by 3 bases; junction bases not matched to a gene: 2. Germline V CDR1 and CDR2: SGHRS, YFSETQ. The CDR3 loop is CASTGTGDTEAFF. The CDR3 nucleotides are TGCGCCAGCACCGGGACAGGGGACACTGAAGCTTTCTTT.

This clone was counted once. This chain connects TRBV30 to TRBJ2-7; D gene uncertain. In germline, CDR1 is GTSNPN, CDR2 SVGIG (reference sequence). This CDR3 is built from 13 residues. The V and J ends lost 4 bases and 2 bases respectively, with 12 bases between them. This CDR3 reads CAWTHLDPYEQYF. As DNA, the CDR3 is TGTGCCTGGACTCACCTAGACCCCTACGAGCAGTACTTC.

The chain uses TRBV6-5 and TRBJ2-5, with 11 bases lining up with TRBD1. Germline loops: CDR1 MNHEY, CDR2 SVGAGI. The CDR3 runs to 15 residues. V lost 5 bases, J lost 4 bases, and 6 bases stayed unmatched. CDR3 sequence (DNA): TGTGCCAGCAGTACAGGGACAGGGGGGGGAGAGACCCAGTACTTC. This sequence encodes CASSTGTGGGETQYF.

The V and J genes are TRBV19 and TRBJ1-2; 9 bases fit TRBD1. This CDR3 spans 14 amino acids. The V and J ends lost 3 bases and 6 bases, in that order; junction bases with no gene match: 5. Germline V gene data show CDR1 as LNHDA and CDR2 as SQIVND (reference sequence). The CDR3 protein is CASSIRDRAHGYTF. The CDR3 DNA reads as TGTGCCAGTAGTATTCGGGACAGGGCACATGGCTACACCTTC. Using reference TRBV19 and TRBJ1-2 for the parts outside the CDR3, the full variable domain is DGGITQSPKYLFRKEGQNVTLSCEQNLNHDAMYWYRQDPGQGLRLIYYSQIVNDFQKGDIAEGYSVSREKKESFPLTVTSAQKNPTAFYLCASSIRDRAHGYTFGSGTRLTVV.

The V gene is TRBV7-9, the J gene TRBJ1-5, with unresolved D. The CDR3 runs to 14 residues. Germline V gene lookup returns CDR1 SEHNR and CDR2 FQNEAQ (reference sequence). V shed 1 base and J shed 4 bases, with 8 bases lying between them. CDR3: CASSLDSLNQPQHF. CDR3 DNA: TGTGCCAGCAGCTTAGACAGCCTAAATCAGCCCCAGCATTTT.

The chain carries TRBV29-1 and TRBJ2-3; D is undetermined. The length of the CDR3 is 13 residues. The V gene's germline CDR1 is SQVTM and CDR2 ANQGSEA. The ends were cut back, 4 bases at V and 0 bases at J, with 8 bases in the middle. In DNA, the CDR3 is TGCAGCGTTGGTGGAGTTAGCACAGATACGCAGTATTTT. Protein: CSVGGVSTDTQYF.

This clone was seen just once. The chain uses TRBV15 and TRBJ2-3; possible D gene TRBD2, 6 bases. CDR3 length: 15 residues. CDR1 LNHNV and CDR2 YYDKDF come from the germline V gene (reference sequence). V was pared by 1 base and J by 2 bases, with 10 bases between. In DNA form, the CDR3 reads TGTGCCACCAGCAGAGGGAGGGAGTACACAGATACGCAGTATTTT. Its translation: CATSRGREYTDTQYF. The full variable domain, completed using reference TRBV15 and TRBJ2-3, is DAMVIQNPRYQVTQFGKPVTLSCSQTLNHNVMYWYQQKSSQAPKLLFHYYDKDFNNEADTPDNFQSRRPNTSFCFLDIRSPGLGDTAMYLCATSRGREYTDTQYFGPGTRLTVL.

DNA of the CDR3: TGTGCCAGCTCACACCGGGACAACCGAGTATCCTACGAGCAGTACTTC. It translates to CASSHRDNRVSYEQYF. The chain has TRBV18 and TRBJ2-7, with D possibly TRBD1 on 6 matching bases. V was trimmed by 4 bases and J by 1 base, leaving 17 bases between them. Germline lookup yields CDR1 KGHSH and CDR2 LQKENI. The CDR3 has 16 residues.

This chain connects TRBV11-3 to TRBJ1-1; TRBD1 matches at 7 bases. Germline lookup yields CDR1 SGHNT and CDR2 YENEEA. This CDR3 is 14 amino acids long. Germline trimming cut 4 bases from V and 6 bases from J; bases unmatched to any gene: 8. The CDR3 nucleotides are TGTGCCAGCAGCTCAAGAAACGACAGGGCTGAAGCTTTCTTT. Protein product: CASSSRNDRAEAFF.

The chain has TRBV7-9 and TRBJ2-7, with D perhaps matching TRBD1 (6 bases). The CDR3 consists of 13 residues. In germline, CDR1 is SEHNR, CDR2 FQNEAQ (reference sequence). V was clipped by 4 bases and J by 4 bases, with 11 bases between them. In DNA, the CDR3 is TGTGCCAGCAGCTCCCGGGACAATTACGAGCAGTACTTC. Amino acid sequence: CASSSRDNYEQYF.